This record concerns one T cell receptor beta chain sequence. These data originate in a study of blood T cell repertoires in COVID-19. The assay was immunoSEQ multiplex PCR, and TCRdb's table has in-frame clones only and misses some. In the table there are around 300,000 clones, about 85% of which are singletons. Resolution of symptoms, clearance, or two negative PCRs was present in recovered Cohort 3 donors. V gave up 5 bases and J gave up 8 bases; unmatched junction bases: 5. This CDR3 spans 12 amino acids. The V gene's germline CDR1 is SEHNR and CDR2 FQNEAQ (reference sequence). This clonotype was sampled from a woman between 45 and 65 years old who had recovered from COVID-19. The sample comprised PBMCs or T cells enriched from blood (not recorded which). The rearrangement links TRBV7-9 to TRBJ1-2, with TRBD1 matching 7 bases. CDR3 bases: TGTGCCAGCAGCGGTACAGGGGTCGGCTACACCTTC. Its protein is CASSGTGVGYTF.